This entry describes one T cell receptor beta chain. Its antigen has not been determined. Qualities for individual bases were not recorded, and no much larger clone is one base off. Library preparation was by the immunoSEQ multiplex PCR assay. The multiplex PCR relied on a mix of 60 forward primers for TCR Vbeta segments and 13 reverse primers for TCR Jbeta segments. Amplification of the CDR3 region of rearranged TCR beta genes was performed with a multiplex PCR assay on genomic DNA. On the Illumina HiSeq System, the amplified TCR beta libraries were sequenced as 87-base-pair reads. Under the source paper's analysis protocol: A later analysis tallied around 82 million unique TCR beta chains across the approximately 670 repertoires, and some 10 million of those chains were shared by two or more donors. Raw reads were error-corrected and collapsed into unique sequences by a nearest-neighbor algorithm in which closely related sequences were merged to remove PCR and sequencing errors. To assign V, D and J gene segments, CDR3 sequences were aligned to IMGT reference sequences. For a sequence to be retained, at least a six-nucleotide match to both a V gene segment and a J gene segment was required. A rearrangement was called productive if the CDR3 had no stop codons and remained in frame with V and J, and every other rearrangement was called non-productive. CDR3 was defined according to IMGT convention as the region running from the second conserved V-encoded cysteine to the conserved J-encoded phenylalanine. The earlier analysis of 450 to 750 of the donors excluded any sequence lacking an unambiguous match to a single V gene segment. An earlier analysis of fewer than 750 of the donors called V segments functional above 56.7% productive rearrangements and segregating when the between-donor standard deviation exceeded 5%. To diagnose cytomegalovirus status from the catalog of TCR beta chain sequences, a statistical classification framework was built. In a later analysis, V and J genes were assigned by comparing TCR nucleotide sequences against IMGT/GENE-DB human TR gene sequences. A later analysis assigned CDR3 sequences and most-parsimonious VDJ recombination scenarios with the TCRdist pipeline. In a later analysis, each TCR beta chain was defined by its CDR3 amino acid sequence together with its V-gene family, and reads lacking a unique V-gene family were excluded. A later analysis removed 550 to 700 highly shared, low-generation-probability nucleotide sequences to deal with suspected cross-contamination and a sequencing artifact. For each public chain, a later analysis derived a clonal expansion index from normalized ranks of inferred template counts within each repertoire. In a later analysis, generation probabilities were computed using a VDJ recombination model fitted to out-of-frame rearrangements, and the results were checked against IGoR. A later analysis scored TCR-TCR, TCR-HLA and TCR-CMV co-occurrence with hypergeometric tests, applying a repertoire-size bias correction to TCR pairs. False discovery rates were estimated in a later analysis by permuting HLA or CMV assignments 20 times. In a later analysis, co-occurring TCRs were grouped with DBSCAN, and TCRdist sequence similarity was added when clustering was performed within HLA-allele-positive subsets. For co-occurrence clustering, repertoires with fewer than 30,000 or more than 120,000 public chains were excluded, along with a handful of repertoires with anomalous nucleotide sharing. TCRdb stores this immuneACCESS table with in-frame sequences only. Part of the clones is absent; in the studies checked, under half of the shortfall reflects unresolved V genes, and no reason is known for the rest. The V and J calls and the clone size are those of that table, but D and trimming were determined from the DNA. This sample comprises 150,000 to 180,000 clones, 60% to 85% of them detected only once. The ten largest clones take up around 3.6% of the sample.

This sample was taken from a study of cytomegalovirus exposure and HLA in healthy donors listed by TCRdb under 2017. In the study overall: In an earlier analysis of roughly 500 of the donors, under 300 Gb of sequence data and just under 120 million unique TCR beta sequences from about 179 million T cells were reported. Donor age, sex, ethnicity and CMV serostatus were compiled alongside the repertoire data. Roughly 300 gigabases of sequencing data and around 87 million unique TCR sequences were included in an early release covering around 600 HLA-typed donors. An earlier analysis of around 640 of the donors used high-throughput TCR beta sequencing to judge whether each TCR beta V gene segment behaved as functional or pseudogenic. A separate validation cohort of 100 to 150 different subjects was used in addition to the 666-subject first cohort. The later analysis used no new phenotypic data to find candidate immune exposures, relying instead on TCR beta sequences and their occurrence across donors. The study combined high-throughput TCR immunosequencing, statistical association of individual TCRs with disease status, and machine learning to predict cytomegalovirus infection status. Among the roughly 370 genotyped donors, approximately 81% belonged to the genetic ancestry cluster associated with self-reported Caucasian donors. The number of typed donors differed by locus: about 620-640 for A, B, C, DRB1 and DQB1; some 500 for DQA1; roughly 600 for DPA1; and roughly 490 for DPB1. All discovery cohort repertoires had been generated using a single sequencing platform. To study patterns of TCR occurrence, a later analysis re-analyzed previously published TCR beta repertoires from around 670 donors and added high-resolution HLA genotyping. The study used immunosequencing to profile the T cell repertoires of approximately 650 subjects and linked those repertoires to cytomegalovirus serostatus. Four or five DR-DQ haplotypes were treated as single units for association and clustering because of strong linkage in the cohort. In a later genetic analysis, genome-wide SNP genotypes for about three fifths of the roughly 670 donors were used, and that subset was treated as a discovery cohort. The study was designed to test whether signatures of past pathogen exposure could be identified by cataloging public T cell receptors. HLA typing covered class I and class II loci at four-digit resolution. Among some 400 genotyped donors of the cohort, an average of 235,054 unique TCR beta nucleotide sequences were sequenced per donor, roughly a sixth of them non-productive.

Study-wide conclusions, independent of this receptor: Broadly in line with IMGT annotations, most TCR beta V segments showed up in productive rearrangements about 87% or about 30% of the time in an earlier analysis of 587 of the donors. A cluster of highly shared sequence variants was judged likely to represent a technical artifact of the sequencing pipeline. In a later analysis, most CMV-associated TCR beta chains were found to appear HLA-restricted, with HLA associations seemingly driven largely by CMV exposure. Only TCR beta chains were sequenced in this cohort, and the absence of alpha or paired-chain data limited detectable features. A later analysis found that HLA-associated TCR beta chains were more clonally expanded and had lower generation probabilities than equally common non-associated chains. Most TCR sequences were observed very rarely across donors, whereas some public TCRs were present in many individuals. A few of the identified cytomegalovirus-associated TCR beta chains were confirmed in vitro to be specific for cytomegalovirus antigens. In both the original and validation cohorts, the classifier was reported to diagnose cytomegalovirus status with high specificity and sensitivity. An association between a missense DCLRE1C variant and V-gene and J-gene trimming of TCR beta chains was found in a later genetic analysis and replicated in an independent cohort. CMV serostatus was the only immune exposure information available for the cohort. In the study, about 150 TCR beta chains were listed as associated with cytomegalovirus. Linkage disequilibrium might explain the correlated functional status among segregating V segments, but an unknown experimental factor could not be ruled out. The authors suggested that the approach could potentially be generalized to other disease states and immunological phenotypes. In a later analysis, TCR association rates were found to vary across HLA loci, with the most associated TCRs seen for DRB1 alleles and the fewest for HLA-C alleles. Over 15 rarely observed V segments, including chromosome 9 orphons, were excluded from the earlier analysis of several hundred of the donors because counts were too low. Roughly uniform sequencing depth across donors was assumed in presence/absence analyses, although this assumption may not hold. A further reported finding was that TCR beta sequences accurately predicted the HLA-A and HLA-B alleles for most subjects in the first cohort. In a later genetic analysis, fewer N-insertions in productive TCRs were reported among donors in an Asian-associated ancestry cluster than the roughly 700-donor mean. At a false discovery rate of 0.05, a later analysis linked some 17,000 TCR beta sequences to specific HLA alleles. When HLA alleles, especially DR and DQ, strongly co-occurred, attributing TCR associations to individual alleles was difficult. Because some donors lacked HLA typing at each locus, the association tests relied only on the typed subset. In a later analysis, several top co-occurrence clusters were reported to appear linked to parvovirus B19, influenza, CMV and Epstein-Barr virus.

The cohort consisted of fewer than 700 healthy bone marrow donors. All cohort members were sampled while nominally healthy, although unrecorded immune exposures were likely present. The donor tested CMV seronegative, placing the donor among the roughly 400 seronegative members of the cohort. A peripheral blood sample was collected from each donor, and TCR beta sequencing was performed on peripheral blood mononuclear cells. The Qiagen DNeasy Blood Extraction Kit was used to extract genomic DNA from the blood cell samples. Sequencing was done on a sample of PBMCs. The source is a woman aged 40 to 49 in good health and CMV-seronegative.

The DNA sequence is TGTGCCAGCAGTTACAGGGGGGGGAATGAAAAACTGTTTTTT. This encodes CASSYRGGNEKLFF. The sequence joins TRBV6-5 to TRBJ1-4, with TRBD1 perhaps the D gene, on 6 matching bases. The germline V gene supplies CDR1 MNHEY and CDR2 SVGAGI. From its cysteine to its phenylalanine, the CDR3 spans 14 amino acids. Only the CDR3 DNA stays, 42 bases, in frame from base 1. V drops 2 bases and J drops 5 bases, leaving 9 bases in between.